A selection of T cell receptor beta chains follows, all from one sample in a study of control samples from healthy donors and cancer patients. Sequencing used immunoSEQ multiplex PCR; TCRdb keeps in-frame clones, though not all of them. The sample gives some 89,000 clones, roughly nine tenths of which show up once; approximately 21% is in the top ten. Material for sequencing was blood. These receptors came from a man aged 30-40 years in good health. CDR3s include the opening cysteine and the closing phenylalanine or tryptophan. D genes are given only for firm matches. Clone size is not always given. Where it is, it says once, few, many or a class for expanded clones.

- | - | TRBJ2-5 | TRBV24-1 | CATSVAHGYQETQYF | TGTGCCACCAGTGTTGCTCACGGGTACCAAGAGACCCAGTACTTC
- | - | TRBJ1-1 | TRBV28 | CASSLPLTRNTEAFF | TGTGCCAGCAGTTTACCATTGACCAGGAACACTGAAGCTTTCTTT
- | - | TRBJ1-1 | TRBV9 | CASSVGSGGGMNTEAFF | TGTGCCAGCAGCGTAGGGTCCGGGGGAGGGATGAACACTGAAGCTTTCTTT
- | - | TRBJ2-3 | TRBV5-1 | CASSLGTATDTQYF | TGCGCCAGCAGCTTGGGGACAGCCACAGATACGCAGTATTTT
- | - | TRBJ1-4 | TRBV27 | CASSPSGVPEKLFF | TGTGCCAGCAGTCCCTCGGGGGTGCCTGAAAAACTGTTTTTT
- | - | TRBJ2-5 | TRBV10-1 | CASSEVPGRQETQYF | TGCGCCAGCAGTGAGGTACCGGGACGCCAAGAGACCCAGTACTTC
many | - | TRBJ1-2 | TRBV5-8 | CASSLGSEYGRRGYGYTF | TGTGCCAGCAGCTTAGGGTCGGAATACGGGCGGCGGGGCTATGGCTACACCTTC
few | TRBD2 | TRBJ2-3 | TRBV7-3 | CASSVGTTSSTDTQYF | TGTGCCAGCAGCGTCGGGACTACCTCTAGCACAGATACGCAGTATTTT
- | - | TRBJ1-1 | TRBV18 | CASSPPGGFNTEAFF | TGTGCCAGCTCACCACCGGGGGGTTTTAACACTGAAGCTTTCTTT
- | TRBD1 | TRBJ1-2 | TRBV10-3 | CAIRGTGVRGYTF | TGTGCCATCAGGGGGACAGGGGTTCGTGGCTACACCTTC
- | TRBD1 | TRBJ2-3 | TRBV12-5 | CASGLTRTGEDTQYF | TGTGCTAGTGGTTTGACCCGGACAGGGGAAGATACGCAGTATTTT
- | - | TRBJ1-4 | TRBV30 | CAWSNDRNEKLFF | TGTGCCTGGAGTAACGACAGAAATGAAAAACTGTTTTTT
- | - | TRBJ1-1 | TRBV19 | CASSLQGNPEAFF | TGTGCCAGTAGTCTTCAGGGTAACCCTGAAGCTTTCTTT
- | - | TRBJ2-2 | TRBV6-6 | CASSYAGELFF | TGTGCCAGCAGTTACGCCGGGGAGCTGTTTTTT
- | - | TRBJ2-7 | TRBV7-8 | CASSRSFAEQYF | TGTGCCAGCAGCCGGTCCTTTGCGGAGCAGTACTTC
- | TRBD2 | TRBJ2-5 | TRBV5-6 | CASSLWGRRGKAQETQYF | TGTGCCAGCAGCCTCTGGGGTAGGCGGGGGAAAGCCCAAGAGACCCAGTACTTC